The 15 T cell receptor beta chains given below trace back to one sample, sequenced in a study of T cell clonality in common variable immunodeficiency. Study results and caveats: In common variable immunodeficiency, TCR beta chains reportedly carried fewer deletions and N-nucleotide insertions.

Data came from immunoSEQ multiplex PCR; TCRdb stores just in-frame clones and leaves some out. The data show about 26,000 clones, none appearing only once, with under 5% held by the ten largest. Antigen specificity for these receptors is unknown. Specimen: peripheral blood mononuclear cells. The receptors were gathered from a human donor with common variable immunodeficiency.

This clone was seen only a few times. The read finishes 3 residues shy of the CDR3 end, and the germline J gene is used to complete it. This sequence joins TRBV20-1 and TRBJ2-1; D is unresolved. The CDR3 is 12 residues long. Germline assignment: CDR1 DFQATT and CDR2 SNEGSKA (reference sequence). V lost 0 bases and J lost 7, with 7 bases in between. The CDR3 sequence is CSARERRNEQFF. The sequenced part of the CDR3 DNA is TGCAGTGCTAGAGAGCGGCGGAATGAG.

This clone was counted many times. The CDR3 extends 3 residues past the end of the read, so its final part is completed from the germline J gene. The rearrangement uses TRBV20-1 and TRBJ2-3; D not certain. Germline assignment: CDR1 DFQATT and CDR2 SNEGSKA (reference sequence). V was pared by 6 bases and J by 4 bases, with 8 bases between. CDR3 length: 11 amino acids. The part of the CDR3 DNA that was read is TGCAGTGCCTCCCTCGCAGATACG. This gives the protein CSASLADT. The whole CDR3 protein is CSASLADTQYF.

On this clone itself: From the germline J gene comes the end of the CDR3, since the read stops 3 residues before it. The gene calls are TRBV2 and TRBJ2-1; 13 bases fit TRBD2. Germline CDR1 reads SNHLY; CDR2 reads FYNNEI. CDR3 length: 16 residues. The V segment lost 5 bases and the J segment 4 bases; nucleotides outside the gene matches: 5. CDR3 amino acids: CASSLQGLAGYNEQFF. The covered CDR3 bases are TGTGCCAGCAGTCTTCAGGGACTAGCGGGATACAATGAG.

This clone was found a few times. The CDR3 end falls 3 residues outside the read, so it is completed with the germline J gene. The chain uses TRBV2 and TRBJ2-3; TRBD1 aligns across 8 bases. The CDR3 is 15 amino acids. From germline, CDR1 is SNHLY and CDR2 FYNNEI. The V and J ends lost 5 bases and 2 bases, in that order; junction bases with no gene match: 6. CDR3 in amino acids: CASSRGQAYTDTQYF. Incomplete CDR3 DNA: TGTGCCAGCAGTCGGGGACAGGCCTACACAGATACG. Using reference TRBV2 and TRBJ2-3 for the parts outside the CDR3, the full variable domain is EPEVTQTPSHQVTQMGQEVILRCVPISNHLYFYWYRQILGQKVEFLVSFYNNEISEKSEIFDDQFSVERPDGSNFTLKIRSTKLEDSAMYFCASSRGQAYTDTQYFGPGTRLTVL.

This clone appeared a few times. The CDR3 end lies 3 residues beyond the end of the read and is filled in from the germline J gene. V is TRBV19 and J is TRBJ2-1; 10 bases map to TRBD2. This CDR3 comprises 14 residues. Trimming at V came to 6 bases and at J to 7 bases, leaving 6 bases not matched to a gene. Germline V gives CDR1 LNHDA, CDR2 SQIVND (reference sequence). CDR3 protein: CASRASGSSNEQFF. CDR3 bases read: TGTGCCAGTAGGGCTAGCGGGAGTAGTAATGAG.

This CDR3 reads CASSPKSQAKTEAFF. CDR3 DNA (partial): TGTGCCAGCTCACCAAAGTCGCAGGCGAAGACTGAA. This sequence joins TRBV18 and TRBJ1-1; D is uncertain. The read terminates 3 residues ahead of where the CDR3 ends, so the germline J gene completes it. CDR3 length: 15 residues. Per the germline V gene, CDR1 is KGHSH and CDR2 is LQKENI. V dropped 2 bases and J dropped 5 bases, with 15 bases sitting between them.

Turning to this clone: The read ends 3 residues before the CDR3 terminus; that terminus is restored from the germline J gene. This sample includes further DNA sequences coding for the same CDR3. The gene calls are TRBV7-9 and TRBJ2-1; TRBD1 agrees at 8 bases. The CDR3 contains 15 residues. Looked up from germline, CDR1 is SEHNR and CDR2 is FQNEAQ (reference sequence). Trimming at V came to 4 bases and at J to 9 bases, leaving 11 bases not matched to a gene. The chain's CDR3 is CASSSGQGGSSEQFF. The CDR3 bases that were read are TGTGCCAGCAGCTCCGGACAGGGTGGGTCGAGTGAG.

Judged by abundance, this clone is medium-sized. The CDR3 is cut off 3 residues early in the read; its end comes from the germline J gene. The genes are TRBV18 and TRBJ2-5; D uncertain. V lost 1 base, J lost 2 bases, and 11 bases lay in between. The CDR3 covers 15 residues. Germline CDR1 reads KGHSH; CDR2 reads LQKENI. CDR3 bases read: TGTGCCAGCTCACCACAATCTACCATTCAAGAGACC. It encodes CASSPQSTIQET. The full-length CDR3 reads as CASSPQSTIQETQYF.

Ten or more counts support this clone. CDR3 protein: CASSLEWRGMNTEAFF. The DNA read from the CDR3 is TGCGCCAGCAGCTTGGAATGGAGGGGGATGAACACTGAA. The genes are TRBV5-1 and TRBJ1-1, with D possibly being TRBD1 (6 bases). Coverage ceases 3 residues before the CDR3 finishes, and the germline J gene fills in the end. This CDR3 comprises 16 residues. The germline V and J ends were trimmed by 0 bases and 0 bases, with 12 bases remaining between them. Per the germline V gene, CDR1 is SGHRS and CDR2 is YFSETQ.

This clone was observed at least ten times. The DNA ends 3 residues before the CDR3 does, and the rest of the CDR3 is filled in from the germline J gene. V is TRBV5-1 and J is TRBJ2-3; possibly TRBD1 for D (5 bases). In germline, CDR1 is SGHRS, CDR2 YFSETQ. The ends were cut back, 0 bases at V and 4 bases at J, with 12 bases in the middle. The CDR3 totals 15 residues. The CDR3 bases that were read are TGCGCCAGCAGCTTGGTTGCAGGGAAGCCAGATACG. The encoded protein is CASSLVAGKPDT. The full CDR3 sequence reads CASSLVAGKPDTQYF.

This clone has at least ten counts. Sequencing ends 3 residues short of the CDR3 end; the germline J gene provides the rest. The chain links TRBV7-9 to TRBJ2-7; 8 bases align to TRBD1. The CDR3 loop spans 15 amino acids. With 0 bases clipped from V and 6 bases from J, the junction kept 7 bases outside the gene matches. CDR1 is SEHNR and CDR2 is FQNEAQ in the germline V gene (reference sequence). The CDR3 sequence: CASSLALQGASEQYF. The covered CDR3 bases are TGTGCCAGCAGCTTAGCCCTTCAGGGGGCGAGCGAG.

This clone was seen a few times. Read coverage stops 3 residues before the CDR3 terminus; the germline J gene supplies the remainder. V is TRBV5-1 and J is TRBJ2-5; weak D call: TRBD1 (6 bases). This CDR3 spans 14 amino acids. Trimming pared 3 bases from V and 7 bases from J, leaving 16 bases between. In germline, CDR1 is SGHRS, CDR2 YFSETQ. The CDR3 reads CASSSVGQPGTQYF. Partial CDR3 DNA: TGCGCCAGCAGCTCCGTAGGACAGCCTGGGACC.

In the case of this clone: Sequencing ends 3 residues short of the CDR3 end; the germline J gene provides the rest. The gene calls are TRBV6-2 or TRBV6-3 and TRBJ2-7, with TRBD1 matching over 7 bases. The V gene end was trimmed by 6 bases and the J gene end by 4 bases; junction bases not matched to a gene: 15. This CDR3 region has 16 residues. Germline-derived CDR1 and CDR2 are MNHEY and SVGEGT. The CDR3 DNA, read in part, is TGTGCCAGCAGCCACCAGGACAGGCTCCCTTCTTACGAG. This translates into CASSHQDRLPSYE. The entire CDR3 is CASSHQDRLPSYEQYF.

A remark on this clone: The read is 3 residues too short to cover the CDR3 end, so that end is filled in from the germline J gene. This chain connects TRBV18 to TRBJ2-1, with 8 bases that match TRBD1. The CDR3 is 15 amino acids. V shed 6 bases and J 5 bases; nucleotides not matched to a gene: 9. Looked up from germline, CDR1 is KGHSH and CDR2 is LQKENI. The CDR3 is CASSSDRVVHNEQFF. Incomplete CDR3 DNA: TGTGCCAGCTCGTCGGACAGGGTGGTCCACAATGAG.

The table lists this clone with a few counts. The sequenced fragment ends 3 residues before the CDR3 boundary, so the rest is inferred from the germline J gene. The chain is built from TRBV19 and TRBJ1-2; 7 bases map to TRBD1. The J segment lost 2 bases and the V segment lost 7 bases, leaving 4 bases of the junction unmatched. This CDR3 has 13 residues. Looked up from germline, CDR1 is LNHDA and CDR2 is SQIVND (reference sequence). The CDR3 region is CASTWTGNYGYTF. The sequenced part of the CDR3 DNA is TGTGCCAGTACTTGGACAGGCAACTATGGC.